The T cell receptor beta chain under discussion was sequenced for a study of T cells in Graves' hyperthyroidism and ophthalmopathy. General study findings and limits: Most expanded thyroid clonotypes above 0.001 recurred in blood.

The table lists this clonotype with a few counts. Its specificity is not known. Criteria for exclusion of patients were uncontrolled infection, other autoimmune disease, pregnancy or lactation. Fresh 10 ml peripheral blood yielded PBMCs. CDR1 SGDLS and CDR2 YYNGEE come from the germline V gene. V dropped 2 bases and J dropped 2 bases, with 6 bases sitting between them. This CDR3 region has 13 residues. Using RNA transcripts as the source, TCR beta CDR3 regions were amplified. The HTBI primer set drove a first-round RT-PCR of the TCR CDR3. MiXCR was run by TCRdb on the multiplex PCR reads, yielding one entry per CDR3 protein. The repertoire consists of about half a million distinct CDR3 sequences, with 22% occurring once and the leading ten covering around 50%.

The sequence was collected from a woman aged 70-85 years with Graves' ophthalmopathy. The chain recombines TRBV9 with TRBJ2-3, with unresolved D. The sequenced sample consisted of blood. In DNA form, the CDR3 reads TGTGCCAGCAGCGTGGACCACACAGATACGCAGTATTTT. Translation gives CASSVDHTDTQYF. The whole variable domain, remainder taken from reference TRBV9 and TRBJ2-3, is DSGVTQTPKHLITATGQRVTLRCSPRSGDLSVYWYQQSLDQGLQFLIQYYNGEERAKGNILERFSAQQFPDLHSELNLSSLELGDSALYFCASSVDHTDTQYFGPGTRLTVL.